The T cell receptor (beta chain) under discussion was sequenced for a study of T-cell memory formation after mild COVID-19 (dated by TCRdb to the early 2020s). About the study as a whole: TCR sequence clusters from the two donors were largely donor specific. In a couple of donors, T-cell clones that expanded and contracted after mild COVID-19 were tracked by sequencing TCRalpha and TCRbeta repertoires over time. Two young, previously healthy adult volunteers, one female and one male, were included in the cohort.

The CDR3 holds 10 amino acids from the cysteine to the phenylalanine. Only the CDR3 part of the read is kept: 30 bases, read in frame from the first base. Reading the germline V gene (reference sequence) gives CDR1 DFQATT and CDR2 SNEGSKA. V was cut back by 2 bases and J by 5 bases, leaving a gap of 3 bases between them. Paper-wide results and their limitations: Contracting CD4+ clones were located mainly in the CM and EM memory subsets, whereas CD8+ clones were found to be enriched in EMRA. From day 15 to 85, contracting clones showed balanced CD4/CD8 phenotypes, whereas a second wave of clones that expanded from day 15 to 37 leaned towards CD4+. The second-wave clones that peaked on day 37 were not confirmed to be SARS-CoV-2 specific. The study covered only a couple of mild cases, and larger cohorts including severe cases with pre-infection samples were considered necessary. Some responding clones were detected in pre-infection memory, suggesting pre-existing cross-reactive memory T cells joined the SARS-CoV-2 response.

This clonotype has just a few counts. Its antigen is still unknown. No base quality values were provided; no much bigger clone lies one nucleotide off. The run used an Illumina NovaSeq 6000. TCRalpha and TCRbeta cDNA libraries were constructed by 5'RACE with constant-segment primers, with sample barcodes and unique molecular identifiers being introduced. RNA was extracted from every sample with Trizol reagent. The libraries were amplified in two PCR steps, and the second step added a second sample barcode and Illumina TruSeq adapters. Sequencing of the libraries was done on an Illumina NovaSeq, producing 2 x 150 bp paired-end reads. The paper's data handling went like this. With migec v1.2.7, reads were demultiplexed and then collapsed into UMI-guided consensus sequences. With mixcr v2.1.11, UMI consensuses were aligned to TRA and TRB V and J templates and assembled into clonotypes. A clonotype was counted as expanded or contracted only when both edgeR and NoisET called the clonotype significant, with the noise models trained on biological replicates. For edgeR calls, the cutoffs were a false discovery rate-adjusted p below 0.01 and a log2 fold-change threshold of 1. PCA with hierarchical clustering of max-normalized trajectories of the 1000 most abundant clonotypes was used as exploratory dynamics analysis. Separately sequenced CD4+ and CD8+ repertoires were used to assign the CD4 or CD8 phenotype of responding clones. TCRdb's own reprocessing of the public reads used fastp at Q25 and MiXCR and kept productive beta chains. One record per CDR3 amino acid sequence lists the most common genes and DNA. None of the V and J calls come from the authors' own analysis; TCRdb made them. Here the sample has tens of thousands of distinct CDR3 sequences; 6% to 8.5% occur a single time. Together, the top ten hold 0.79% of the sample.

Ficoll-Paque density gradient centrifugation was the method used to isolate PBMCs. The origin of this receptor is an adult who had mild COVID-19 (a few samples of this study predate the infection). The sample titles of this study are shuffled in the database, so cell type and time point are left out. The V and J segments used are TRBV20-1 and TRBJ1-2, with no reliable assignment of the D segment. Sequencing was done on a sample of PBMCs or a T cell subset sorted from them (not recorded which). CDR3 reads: CSARLYGYTF. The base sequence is TGCAGTGCTAGACTGTATGGCTACACCTTC.